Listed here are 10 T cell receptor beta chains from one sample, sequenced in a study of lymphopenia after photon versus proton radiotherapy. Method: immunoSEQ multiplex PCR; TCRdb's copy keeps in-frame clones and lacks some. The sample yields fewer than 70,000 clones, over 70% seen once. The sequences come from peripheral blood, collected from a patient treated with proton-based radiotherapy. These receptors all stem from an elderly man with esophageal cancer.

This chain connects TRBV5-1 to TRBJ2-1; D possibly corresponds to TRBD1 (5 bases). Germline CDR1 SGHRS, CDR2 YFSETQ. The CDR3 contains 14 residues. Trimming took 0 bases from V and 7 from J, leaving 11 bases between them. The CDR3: CASSLAGARNEQFF. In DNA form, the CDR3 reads TGCGCCAGCAGCTTGGCTGGGGCGCGAAATGAGCAGTTCTTC.

The CDR3 bases are TGTGCCAGCAGCTTAGCGGGGACCCCCTACAATGAGCAGTTCTTC. Protein sequence: CASSLAGTPYNEQFF. The chain carries TRBV7-9 and TRBJ2-1; the D call may be TRBD1 or TRBD2 (5 bases each). V was trimmed by 0 bases and J by 2 bases, leaving 8 bases between them. The V gene's germline CDR1 is SEHNR and CDR2 FQNEAQ (reference sequence). CDR3 length equals 15 residues.

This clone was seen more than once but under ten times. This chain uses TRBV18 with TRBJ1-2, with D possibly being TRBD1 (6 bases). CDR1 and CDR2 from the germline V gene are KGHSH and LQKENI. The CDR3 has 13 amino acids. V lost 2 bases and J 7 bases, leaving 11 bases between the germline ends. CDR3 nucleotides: TGTGCCAGCTCACCAGGGGGCGCATCTGGCTACACCTTC. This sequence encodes CASSPGGASGYTF.

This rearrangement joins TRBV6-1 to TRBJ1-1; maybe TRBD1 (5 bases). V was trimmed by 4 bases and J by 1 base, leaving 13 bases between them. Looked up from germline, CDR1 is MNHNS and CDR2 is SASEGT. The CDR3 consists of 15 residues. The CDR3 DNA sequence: TGTGCCAGCAGTGCTCATCAGGGCCCGAACACTGAAGCTTTCTTT. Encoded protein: CASSAHQGPNTEAFF.

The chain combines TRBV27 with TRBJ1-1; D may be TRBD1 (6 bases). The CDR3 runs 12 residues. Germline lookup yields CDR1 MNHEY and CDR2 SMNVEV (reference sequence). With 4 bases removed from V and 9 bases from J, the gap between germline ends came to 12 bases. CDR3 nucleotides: TGTGCCAGCAGTTCGACAGGACGGAAAGCTTTCTTT. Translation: CASSSTGRKAFF.

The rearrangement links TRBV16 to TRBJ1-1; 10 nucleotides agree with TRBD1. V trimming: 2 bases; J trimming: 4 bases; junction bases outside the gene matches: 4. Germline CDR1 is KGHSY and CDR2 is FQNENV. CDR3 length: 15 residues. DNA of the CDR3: TGTGCCAGCAGCCAACCGGGACAGGGGACCACTGAAGCTTTCTTT. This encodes CASSQPGQGTTEAFF.

CDR3 loop: CASSTWDKDREETQYF. CDR3 DNA: TGTGCCAGCAGCACTTGGGACAAGGACAGGGAAGAGACCCAGTACTTC. This chain connects TRBV7-9 to TRBJ2-5, with 8 positions matching TRBD1. In germline, CDR1 is SEHNR, CDR2 FQNEAQ (reference sequence). V lost 5 bases, J lost 3 bases, and 11 bases stayed unmatched. This CDR3 contains 16 residues.

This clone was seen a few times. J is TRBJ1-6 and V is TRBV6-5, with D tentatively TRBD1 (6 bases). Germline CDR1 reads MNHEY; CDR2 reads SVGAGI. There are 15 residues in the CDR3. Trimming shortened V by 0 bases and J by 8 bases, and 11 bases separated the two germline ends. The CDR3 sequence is CASSYSKQGHSPLHF. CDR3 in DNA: TGTGCCAGCAGTTACTCGAAACAGGGACATTCACCCCTCCACTTT.

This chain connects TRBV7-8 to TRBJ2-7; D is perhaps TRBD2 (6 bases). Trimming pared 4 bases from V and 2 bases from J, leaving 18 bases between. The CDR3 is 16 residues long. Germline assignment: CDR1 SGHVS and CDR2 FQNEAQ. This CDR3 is CASSWYSGKKTYEQYF. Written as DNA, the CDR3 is TGTGCCAGCAGCTGGTATAGCGGAAAAAAAACCTACGAGCAGTACTTC.

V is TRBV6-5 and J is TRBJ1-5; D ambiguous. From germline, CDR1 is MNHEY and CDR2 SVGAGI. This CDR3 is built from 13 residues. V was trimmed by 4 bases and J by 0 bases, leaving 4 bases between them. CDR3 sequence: CASSLNSNQPQHF. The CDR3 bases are TGTGCCAGCAGTTTGAATAGCAATCAGCCCCAGCATTTT.